These 19 T cell receptor beta chains were all obtained from the same sample, sequenced in a study of graft-versus-host responses after intestinal transplantation. The table came from immunoSEQ multiplex PCR; TCRdb's copy has only in-frame clones and leaves some out. Here the sample spans around 96,000 clones, around 90% being singletons. The antigens these receptors bind are not known. The sample was unstimulated CD4+ T cells sorted from spleen or lymph node cells, taken before intestinal transplant. The receptors originated from a human donor who received an intestinal transplant.

The DNA of the CDR3 is TGTGCCAGCAGTTACTCGAGTAGCTCTGGAAACACCATATATTTT. It translates to CASSYSSSSGNTIYF. The rearrangement uses TRBV6-5 and TRBJ1-3; D is undetermined. Between the trimmed V and J ends, which lost 0 bases and 0 bases, there was a span of 6 bases. The CDR3 contains 15 residues. The V gene's germline CDR1 is MNHEY and CDR2 SVGAGI.

CDR3 protein: CASSTVTGELFF. As DNA, the CDR3 is TGTGCCAGTAGTACTGTCACCGGGGAGCTGTTTTTT. The chain couples TRBV19 to TRBJ2-2; D uncertain. Between the trimmed V and J ends, which lost 4 bases and 4 bases, there was a span of 4 bases. There are 12 residues in the CDR3. Germline V gene data show CDR1 as LNHDA and CDR2 as SQIVND (reference sequence).

This clone was picked up a small number of times. The V call is TRBV10-2, the J call TRBJ1-6, with D possibly TRBD1 on 6 matching bases. Per germline, CDR1 WSHSY and CDR2 SAAADI. The CDR3 has 15 amino acids. V was pared by 5 bases and J by 6 bases, with 14 bases between. The CDR3 region is CASSIQGTSNSPLHF. For the CDR3, the DNA is TGCGCCAGCAGTATACAGGGTACTTCTAATTCACCCCTCCACTTT.

A single count supports this clone. The chain couples TRBV10-3 to TRBJ2-3, with a possible D match to TRBD2 (5 bases). V lost 0 bases and J lost 6, with 13 bases in between. Germline V gene lookup returns CDR1 ENHRY and CDR2 SYGVKD. The CDR3 totals 15 residues. The chain's CDR3 is CAISESRALADTQYF. DNA of the CDR3: TGTGCCATCAGTGAGTCGAGGGCTCTGGCGGATACGCAGTATTTT.

The genes are TRBV5-1 and TRBJ2-7; 11 nucleotides align to TRBD2. This CDR3 comprises 17 residues. Germline trimming cut 0 bases from V and 0 bases from J; bases unmatched to any gene: 5. Germline assignment: CDR1 SGHRS and CDR2 YFSETQ. The DNA of the CDR3 is TGCGCCAGCAGCTTGGCCCTAGCGGGAGGACGCTCCTACGAGCAGTACTTC. This encodes CASSLALAGGRSYEQYF.

This rearrangement joins TRBV6-6 to TRBJ1-2; D remains ambiguous. V lost 7 bases, J lost 6 bases, and 12 bases lay in between. The length of the CDR3 is 12 residues. Per germline, CDR1 MNHNY and CDR2 SVGAGI (reference sequence). CDR3 residues: CASKFGGDGYTF. In nucleotides, the CDR3 is TGTGCCAGCAAATTTGGAGGAGATGGCTACACCTTC.

The chain recombines TRBV9 with TRBJ2-7, with D perhaps TRBD1 (6 bases). In germline, CDR1 is SGDLS, CDR2 YYNGEE. Trimming cost V 4 bases and J 1 base, with 12 bases left between them. The CDR3 has 14 residues. DNA for the CDR3: TGTGCCAGCAGCCCCGGGACAAAATCCTACGAGCAGTACTTC. It translates to CASSPGTKSYEQYF. Filled out from reference TRBV9 and TRBJ2-7, the complete variable domain reads DSGVTQTPKHLITATGQRVTLRCSPRSGDLSVYWYQQSLDQGLQFLIQYYNGEERAKGNILERFSAQQFPDLHSELNLSSLELGDSALYFCASSPGTKSYEQYFGPGTRLTVT.

The chain has TRBV6-1 and TRBJ2-7; D unresolved. Trimming took off 3 bases at V and 1 base at J, with 10 bases between the two ends. Germline V gene sequence: CDR1 MNHNS, CDR2 SASEGT. The CDR3 spans 14 residues. CDR3 in DNA: TGTGCCAGCAGTGAGTTTCGAGGTTCCTACGAGCAGTACTTC. Translating it yields CASSEFRGSYEQYF.

J is TRBJ1-1 and V is TRBV19; D uncertain. The V end was cut by 3 bases, the J end by 1 base, with 9 bases between. This CDR3 spans 14 amino acids. From germline, CDR1 is LNHDA and CDR2 SQIVND (reference sequence). In DNA form, the CDR3 reads TGTGCCAGTAGTATCGGGGTCGCGAACACTGAAGCTTTCTTT. Translated: CASSIGVANTEAFF.

V usage is TRBV10-1 and J usage is TRBJ2-3; D is unclear. Trimming took 3 bases from V and 8 from J, leaving 15 bases between them. Per germline, CDR1 WNHNN and CDR2 SYGVQD (reference sequence). The CDR3 is 14 amino acids. CDR3 nucleotide sequence: TGCGCCAGCAGTGATGAACCCCGCTTGGCTACGCAGTATTTT. This sequence encodes CASSDEPRLATQYF.

The chain couples TRBV18 to TRBJ2-7; D gene uncertain. This CDR3 is built from 12 residues. Germline CDR1 is KGHSH and CDR2 is LQKENI. The V and J ends lost 5 bases and 3 bases respectively, with 8 bases between them. CDR3 nucleotides: TGTGCCAGCTCAGCCCAGTTCTACGAGCAGTACTTC. It encodes CASSAQFYEQYF.

This clone has a single count. This chain links TRBV5-1 with TRBJ1-3; no reliable D call. The CDR3 totals 16 residues. Trimming removed 0 bases at V and 0 bases at J, with 10 bases between. Germline V gives CDR1 SGHRS, CDR2 YFSETQ. The DNA for the CDR3 is TGCGCCAGCAGCTTGGGGACCGGGAGCTCTGGAAACACCATATATTTT. Protein: CASSLGTGSSGNTIYF.

The chain recombines TRBV27 with TRBJ2-3; D is ambiguous. The CDR3 has 13 amino acids. From germline, CDR1 is MNHEY and CDR2 SMNVEV (reference sequence). The V end was cut by 3 bases, the J end by 3 bases, with 7 bases between. The CDR3 sequence: CASSFTRTDTQYF. The DNA for the CDR3 is TGTGCCAGCAGTTTCACCAGGACAGATACGCAGTATTTT.

This sequence joins TRBV5-1 and TRBJ2-5; 11 bases are a match to TRBD2. Germline V CDR1 and CDR2: SGHRS, YFSETQ. V lost 4 bases and J lost 2; bases outside the gene matches: 7. CDR3 length: 16 amino acids. The CDR3 spells CASSRGLAVLQETQYF. The CDR3 bases are TGCGCCAGCAGCCGGGGACTAGCGGTTCTACAAGAGACCCAGTACTTC.

The chain links TRBV7-2 to TRBJ2-1, with 8 bases fitting TRBD2. V was clipped by 5 bases and J by 4 bases; unmatched bases: 10. CDR1 and CDR2 from the germline V gene are SGHTA and FQGNSA. The length of the CDR3 is 16 residues. The CDR3 loop reads CASSPGGVEIYNEQFF. The DNA of the CDR3 is TGTGCCAGCAGCCCGGGGGGGGTTGAAATATACAATGAGCAGTTCTTC.

The rearrangement uses TRBV19 and TRBJ1-2; D remains ambiguous. Germline values: CDR1 LNHDA, CDR2 SQIVND (reference sequence). The CDR3 covers 14 residues. Deletions cut 9 bases from V and 3 bases from J, with 17 bases between. The CDR3 loop reads CARTRDRWDYGYTF. The CDR3, as DNA: TGTGCCAGAACGAGGGATCGTTGGGACTATGGCTACACCTTC.

The rearrangement links TRBV7-9 to TRBJ1-2, with a possible D match to TRBD1 (5 bases). The CDR3 covers 13 residues. Germline assignment: CDR1 SEHNR and CDR2 FQNEAQ (reference sequence). V was cut by 2 bases and J by 8 bases, with 12 bases left in between. CDR3: CASSLTDNVGYTF. The CDR3 region has the DNA TGTGCCAGCAGCTTAACGGACAACGTCGGCTACACCTTC.

This rearrangement joins TRBV11-1 to TRBJ1-1, with TRBD1 matching over 7 bases. The length of the CDR3 is 13 residues. CDR1 and CDR2 (germline): SGHAT, FQDESV (reference sequence). V shed 2 bases and J 4 bases; nucleotides not matched to a gene: 1. The CDR3 sequence: CASSLWTGTEAFF. In DNA form, the CDR3 reads TGTGCCAGCAGCTTATGGACAGGCACTGAAGCTTTCTTT.

The chain's CDR3 is CATSRDLGRNPPYEQYF. The CDR3, as DNA: TGTGCCACCAGCAGAGATCTTGGGAGAAACCCCCCCTACGAGCAGTACTTC. The chain couples TRBV15 to TRBJ2-7, with a weak D call TRBD2 (5 bases). The germline V gene encodes CDR1 LNHNV and CDR2 YYDKDF (reference sequence). The V and J ends lost 0 bases and 2 bases respectively, with 17 bases between them. This CDR3 is built from 17 residues.